The 19 T cell receptor beta chains presented below share a single source sample, sequenced in a study of blood T cell repertoires in COVID-19. Libraries were prepared by immunoSEQ multiplex PCR; TCRdb keeps only in-frame clonotypes and omits some of them. The repertoire holds about 40,000 clones, roughly 80% seen once, with over 25% in the top ten. Sequencing was performed on peripheral blood. All receptors derive from a man at least 80 years old with active or convalescent COVID-19.

The J gene is TRBJ2-5, the V gene TRBV20-1, with 7 bases matching TRBD2. J lost 5 bases, V lost 5 bases, and 8 bases had no gene match. The CDR3 totals 13 residues. The germline CDR1 and CDR2 sequences are DFQATT and SNEGSKA (reference sequence). The CDR3 here is CSAGGGGGETQYF. CDR3 nucleotides: TGCAGTGCTGGTGGGGGGGGTGGCGAGACCCAGTACTTC.

The rearrangement links TRBV6-2 or TRBV6-3 to TRBJ2-7, with 9 bases that match TRBD1. Germline CDR1 is MNHEY and CDR2 is SVGEGT. Trimming cost V 5 bases and J 3 bases; bases outside gene matches: 8. The CDR3 contains 15 residues. The CDR3 coding sequence is TGTGCCAGCAGTCAAGACAGGGGGTCGGGCTACGAGCAGTACTTC. This gives the protein CASSQDRGSGYEQYF.

The chain is built from TRBV27 and TRBJ1-1, with D possibly being TRBD1 (6 bases). Per the germline V gene, CDR1 is MNHEY and CDR2 is SMNVEV (reference sequence). With 2 bases removed from V and 0 bases from J, the gap between germline ends came to 7 bases. CDR3 length equals 14 residues. CDR3 region: CASSLDRMNTEAFF. In DNA, the CDR3 is TGTGCCAGCAGTTTAGACAGGATGAACACTGAAGCTTTCTTT.

V usage is TRBV4-3 and J usage is TRBJ1-3; possibly TRBD1 for D (5 bases). The CDR3 is 16 residues long. V was pared by 4 bases and J by 8 bases, with 21 bases between. Germline CDR1 is LGHNA and CDR2 is YSLEER. The CDR3 reads CASSPLGGTPRDTIYF. The CDR3 DNA follows: TGCGCCAGCAGCCCTCTGGGGGGGACGCCCCGTGACACCATATATTTT.

The V call is TRBV7-9, the J call TRBJ2-5, with TRBD2 matching over 8 bases. The ends lost 5 bases at V and 5 bases at J; junction bases unmatched: 10. CDR1 and CDR2 from the germline V gene are SEHNR and FQNEAQ (reference sequence). This CDR3 has 15 amino acids. The CDR3: CASSPKAGEVETQYF. The CDR3 region has the DNA TGTGCCAGCAGCCCTAAAGCGGGAGAGGTTGAGACCCAGTACTTC.

In its sample, this clone was seen a few times. This chain connects TRBV5-4 to TRBJ1-6; the D is unclear. Trimming left V 1 base short and J 5 bases short, with 13 bases between. This CDR3 is 16 amino acids long. Germline CDR1 and CDR2: SGHNT and YYREEE (reference sequence). The CDR3 loop is CASSLNPTRDNSPLHF. The CDR3 nucleotides are TGTGCCAGCAGCTTGAACCCAACACGGGATAATTCACCCCTCCACTTT.

The chain combines TRBV21-1 with TRBJ1-6; TRBD1, the D gene given by the table, was not confirmed from the DNA. TRBV21-1 is described as a pseudogene. The CDR3 loop spans 14 amino acids. The CDR3 DNA sequence: TGTGCCAGCAGCAAAGCGCAGGGCAATCCACCCCTCCACTTT. This gives the protein CASSKAQGNPPLHF.

This chain uses TRBV19 with TRBJ1-2, with 8 nucleotides matching TRBD1. Trimming at V came to 8 bases and at J to 3 bases, leaving 8 bases not matched to a gene. The CDR3 has 14 residues. Germline assignment: CDR1 LNHDA and CDR2 SQIVND (reference sequence). The CDR3: CASLLRGRDYGYTF. The DNA for the CDR3 is TGTGCCAGTCTACTCAGGGGGCGCGACTATGGCTACACCTTC.

The chain carries TRBV10-3 and TRBJ2-1; possible D gene TRBD2, 5 bases. This CDR3 region has 14 residues. Looked up from germline, CDR1 is ENHRY and CDR2 is SYGVKD. Trimming removed 0 bases at V and 14 bases at J, with 17 bases between. The CDR3 DNA sequence: TGTGCCATCAGTGAGTCCCCAGAAGCGGACCCTAAGTTCTTC. Its translation: CAISESPEADPKFF.

This chain joins TRBV11-2 and TRBJ2-2; D remains unclear. Germline CDR1 and CDR2: SGHAT and FQNNGV. The CDR3 runs 15 residues. With 1 base removed from V and 2 bases from J, the gap between germline ends came to 8 bases. In DNA form, the CDR3 reads TGTGCCAGCAGCTTAGGCAGGCCCAACACCGGGGAGCTGTTTTTT. Residues: CASSLGRPNTGELFF.

The CDR3 sequence: CASSPRTGGADEQFF. CDR3 in DNA: TGTGCCAGCTCACCACGGACAGGGGGCGCGGATGAGCAGTTCTTC. The chain has TRBV18 and TRBJ2-1, with TRBD1 matching 11 bases. CDR3 length equals 15 residues. V dropped 1 base and J dropped 8; count of bases not matched to a gene: 4. Germline lookup yields CDR1 KGHSH and CDR2 LQKENI.

The chain recombines TRBV6-5 with TRBJ1-5; tentatively, D is TRBD1 (6 bases). CDR1 MNHEY and CDR2 SVGAGI come from the germline V gene. V lost 6 bases and J 4 bases, leaving 16 bases between the germline ends. There are 15 residues in the CDR3. The CDR3: CASRPGTYGNQPQHF. In DNA, the CDR3 is TGTGCCAGCAGACCAGGGACATATGGAAATCAGCCCCAGCATTTT.

This clone was observed a few times. V and J are TRBV5-1 and TRBJ2-5, with 7 positions matching TRBD2. V trimming: 4 bases; J trimming: 2 bases; junction bases outside the gene matches: 8. The CDR3 runs to 15 residues. The germline V gene encodes CDR1 SGHRS and CDR2 YFSETQ. In nucleotides, the CDR3 is TGCGCCAGCAGCGCTGGGGGGGAGCAGCAAGAGACCCAGTACTTC. Its protein is CASSAGGEQQETQYF.

This chain uses TRBV25-1 with TRBJ2-7, with a possible D match to TRBD2 (6 bases). The ends were cut back, 9 bases at V and 1 base at J, with 19 bases in the middle. CDR1 is MGHDK and CDR2 is SYGVNS in the germline V gene. This CDR3 has 15 amino acids. CDR3 DNA: TGTGCCAGGACCCAGCGGGCAATTGGATCCTACGAGCAGTACTTC. It specifies CARTQRAIGSYEQYF.

The CDR3 DNA follows: TGTGCCAGCAGTTACCCAGGGGGCGCGAACTATGGCTACACCTTC. This encodes CASSYPGGANYGYTF. The V and J genes are TRBV6-6 and TRBJ1-2; the match to TRBD1 covers 8 bases. There are 15 residues in the CDR3. The J segment lost 2 bases and the V segment lost 2 bases, leaving 4 bases of the junction unmatched. Germline lookup yields CDR1 MNHNY and CDR2 SVGAGI (reference sequence).

This chain uses TRBV6-5 with TRBJ2-7; 10 nucleotides align to TRBD2. Trimming cost V 7 bases and J 0 bases; bases outside gene matches: 6. CDR3 length equals 15 residues. CDR1 and CDR2 from the germline V gene are MNHEY and SVGAGI. DNA for the CDR3: TGTGCCAGCATAGGAGCGGGAGGGAGCTCCTACGAGCAGTACTTC. Amino acid sequence: CASIGAGGSSYEQYF.

The genes are TRBV14 and TRBJ2-7, with D possibly being TRBD1 (5 bases). Between the trimmed V and J ends, which lost 4 bases and 0 bases, there was a span of 13 bases. The CDR3 is made up of 15 amino acids. From germline, CDR1 is SGHDN and CDR2 FVKESK. The CDR3 DNA reads as TGTGCCAGCAGCCGCCAACAGGCGTCCTCCTACGAGCAGTACTTC. Its translation: CASSRQQASSYEQYF.

The chain has TRBV27 and TRBJ2-5, with D maybe TRBD2 (5 bases). CDR3 length: 12 amino acids. Germline CDR1 reads MNHEY; CDR2 reads SMNVEV (reference sequence). Trimming left V 7 bases short and J 4 bases short, with 10 bases between. DNA for the CDR3: TGTGCCAGCAAAAGTCTAGCAGAGACCCAGTACTTC. It specifies CASKSLAETQYF.

The chain links TRBV5-1 to TRBJ2-5; a possible D gene is TRBD1 (6 bases). Germline-derived CDR1 and CDR2 are SGHRS and YFSETQ. The CDR3 is 14 residues long. Trimming took off 2 bases at V and 2 bases at J, with 10 bases between the two ends. CDR3 region: CASSLGGTQETQYF. The DNA of the CDR3 is TGCGCCAGCAGCTTAGGGGGTACACAAGAGACCCAGTACTTC. Based on the CDR3 plus reference TRBV5-1 and TRBJ2-5, the full variable domain is KAGVTQTPRYLIKTRGQQVTLSCSPISGHRSVSWYQQTPGQGLQFLFEYFSETQRNKGNFPGRFSGRQFSNSRSEMNVSTLELGDSALYLCASSLGGTQETQYFGPGTRLLVL.